This is a list of T cell receptor beta chains from one sample in a study of post-analysis software for immune sequencing data. TCRdb redid the calling of the PCR reads with MiXCR, one entry per CDR3 protein. The sample contains around 190,000 distinct CDR3 sequences, 29% of which appear only once. The sample was blood. The receptors derive from a girl aged 2 to 17 with multiple sclerosis. Each CDR3 is given with its conserved first and last residue. Each record gives: J gene, clone size, V gene, D gene, CDR3 protein, CDR3 DNA. D genes are given only for firm matches. The size entry is marked missing in some rows and otherwise reads once, few, many or a size class.

J: TRBJ2-7; size: .; V: TRBV6-1; D: .; CDR3: CASRLNSAVSSYEQYF; DNA: TGTGCCAGCAGACTCAACTCGGCAGTAAGCTCCTACGAGCAGTACTTC
J: TRBJ2-3; size: .; V: TRBV20-1; D: TRBD2; CDR3: CSARSLAGGPDTQYF; DNA: TGCAGTGCTAGATCCTTAGCGGGAGGGCCAGATACGCAGTATTTT
J: TRBJ2-3; size: many; V: TRBV5-1; D: TRBD2; CDR3: CASSLSSGSSDTQYF; DNA: TGCGCCAGCAGCTTGAGTAGCGGGAGTTCAGATACGCAGTATTTT
J: TRBJ2-6; size: many; V: TRBV29-1; D: .; CDR3: CSVVVGTPEANVLTF; DNA: TGCAGCGTTGTGGTGGGGACCCCTGAGGCCAACGTCCTGACTTTC
J: TRBJ2-7; size: few; V: TRBV16; D: TRBD2; CDR3: CASSHGREQYF; DNA: TGTGCCAGCAGCCACGGGAGGGAGCAGTACTTC
J: TRBJ2-1; size: .; V: TRBV2; D: .; CDR3: CASSASAYNEQFF; DNA: TGTGCCAGCAGTGCGTCAGCTTACAATGAGCAGTTCTTC
J: TRBJ2-3; size: few; V: TRBV12-3/TRBV12-4; D: .; CDR3: CASSFRPSGSSTDTQYF; DNA: TGTGCCAGCAGTTTTAGGCCCAGCGGGTCAAGCACAGATACGCAGTATTTT
J: TRBJ2-1; size: many; V: TRBV20-1; D: TRBD2; CDR3: CSARDRERGGFWGEQFF; DNA: TGCAGTGCTAGAGATCGTGAGCGGGGGGGCTTTTGGGGTGAGCAGTTCTTC
J: TRBJ1-4; size: few; V: TRBV11-2; D: .; CDR3: CASSPSRVTNEKLFF; DNA: TGTGCCAGCAGCCCGTCTAGGGTAACTAATGAAAAACTGTTTTTT
J: TRBJ1-2; size: .; V: TRBV12-3/TRBV12-4; D: .; CDR3: CASTKRGGLYGYTF; DNA: TGTGCCAGCACCAAACGGGGCGGCCTCTATGGCTACACCTTC
J: TRBJ2-1; size: many; V: TRBV27; D: TRBD2; CDR3: CASSTGLAGANEQFF; DNA: TGTGCCAGCAGCACCGGACTAGCGGGAGCCAATGAGCAGTTCTTC
J: TRBJ1-5; size: few; V: TRBV10-3; D: .; CDR3: CATRSDSSWQPQHF; DNA: TGTGCCACCCGTTCGGACAGCTCTTGGCAGCCCCAGCATTTT
J: TRBJ2-7; size: many; V: TRBV7-2; D: .; CDR3: CASSLEGFFSYEQYF; DNA: TGTGCCAGCAGCTTAGAGGGGTTCTTTTCCTACGAGCAGTACTTC
J: TRBJ2-2; size: few; V: TRBV15; D: .; CDR3: CATSSRALRNTGELFF; DNA: TGTGCCACCAGCAGTCGAGCACTAAGGAACACCGGGGAGCTGTTTTTT
J: TRBJ2-3; size: many; V: TRBV20-1; D: .; CDR3: CSARDAGVDTQYF; DNA: TGCAGTGCTAGAGATGCAGGGGTGGATACGCAGTATTTT
J: TRBJ1-2; size: many; V: TRBV20-1; D: .; CDR3: CSPRKGGNAGGYTF; DNA: TGCAGTCCCCGAAAGGGGGGGAATGCGGGAGGCTACACCTTC
J: TRBJ2-1; size: .; V: TRBV27; D: .; CDR3: CASSLALGDGIVGEQFF; DNA: TGTGCCAGCAGTCTGGCCCTAGGGGACGGAATTGTCGGTGAGCAGTTCTTC
J: TRBJ2-1; size: .; V: TRBV2; D: TRBD2; CDR3: CAVTGTKNDEQFF; DNA: TGTGCCGTAACCGGGACTAAGAACGATGAGCAGTTCTTC
J: TRBJ2-1; size: .; V: TRBV19; D: TRBD1; CDR3: CASSFTGVGYNEQFF; DNA: TGTGCCAGTAGTTTTACAGGGGTGGGTTACAATGAGCAGTTCTTC
J: TRBJ2-7; size: many; V: TRBV28; D: TRBD1; CDR3: CASSLGRGSLEQYF; DNA: TGTGCCAGCAGTTTAGGCAGGGGGTCCCTCGAGCAGTACTTC
J: TRBJ2-7; size: .; V: TRBV20-1; D: TRBD2; CDR3: CSAVPLAGGPVEQYF; DNA: TGCAGTGCTGTTCCCCTAGCGGGAGGGCCCGTTGAGCAGTACTTC
J: TRBJ1-6; size: few; V: TRBV5-1; D: TRBD1; CDR3: CASSSQGPNYNSPLHF; DNA: TGCGCCAGCAGCTCACAGGGGCCAAACTATAATTCACCCCTCCACTTT
J: TRBJ2-5; size: few; V: TRBV20-1; D: TRBD2; CDR3: CSARAPVGSGRVETQYF; DNA: TGCAGTGCTAGAGCCCCTGTTGGTAGCGGGAGGGTGGAGACCCAGTACTTC
J: TRBJ1-5; size: few; V: TRBV6-6; D: TRBD1; CDR3: CASSPPGQGSNQPQHF; DNA: TGTGCCAGCAGCCCGCCGGGACAGGGTAGCAATCAGCCCCAGCATTTT
J: TRBJ2-3; size: .; V: TRBV11-2; D: TRBD2; CDR3: CASSLVASGLEDTQYF; DNA: TGTGCCAGCAGCTTAGTGGCTAGCGGGTTAGAAGATACGCAGTATTTT
J: TRBJ2-7; size: .; V: TRBV3-1; D: TRBD2; CDR3: CASSHMGGSYEQYF; DNA: TGTGCCAGCAGCCACATGGGGGGGAGTTACGAGCAGTACTTC
J: TRBJ1-1; size: many; V: TRBV29-1; D: TRBD1; CDR3: CSAGARNRGYTEAFF; DNA: TGCAGCGCGGGTGCCCGAAACAGGGGGTACACTGAAGCTTTCTTT
J: TRBJ2-4; size: .; V: TRBV7-2; D: .; CDR3: CASSLGGFDRAKNIQYF; DNA: TGTGCCAGCAGCTTAGGGGGATTCGACAGGGCCAAAAACATTCAGTACTTC
J: TRBJ1-5; size: few; V: TRBV20-1; D: TRBD1; CDR3: CSARWTGGKGPQHF; DNA: TGCAGTGCTAGATGGACAGGGGGGAAAGGGCCCCAGCATTTT
J: TRBJ2-5; size: .; V: TRBV5-1; D: .; CDR3: CASSGQGTQYF; DNA: TGCGCCAGCAGCGGCCAAGGGACCCAGTACTTC
J: TRBJ2-1; size: few; V: TRBV27; D: .; CDR3: CAGSFWLAGENEQFF; DNA: TGTGCCGGCAGTTTTTGGTTAGCCGGAGAGAATGAGCAGTTCTTC
J: TRBJ2-7; size: many; V: TRBV30; D: TRBD1; CDR3: CAWRWGGGTGVYEQYF; DNA: TGTGCCTGGAGGTGGGGTGGCGGGACAGGGGTTTACGAGCAGTACTTC
J: TRBJ1-2; size: .; V: TRBV5-6; D: .; CDR3: CASSPWGIGGYTF; DNA: TGTGCCAGCAGCCCTTGGGGAATAGGCGGCTACACCTTC
J: TRBJ2-1; size: .; V: TRBV7-2; D: TRBD2; CDR3: CASSLVSGGYYNEQFF; DNA: TGTGCCAGCAGCTTAGTTTCGGGAGGGTACTACAATGAGCAGTTCTTC
J: TRBJ1-1; size: many; V: TRBV5-1; D: TRBD1; CDR3: CASSLVGTGNTEAFF; DNA: TGCGCCAGCAGCTTGGTCGGGACAGGGAACACTGAAGCTTTCTTT
J: TRBJ1-1; size: few; V: TRBV5-1; D: TRBD1; CDR3: CASSFGRFRDSNTEAFF; DNA: TGCGCCAGCAGCTTTGGCAGATTCCGGGACAGCAACACTGAAGCTTTCTTT
J: TRBJ1-4; size: .; V: TRBV6-5; D: .; CDR3: CASSTGGTRKRFF; DNA: TGTGCCAGCTCCACCGGGGGGACAAGGAAACGGTTTTTT
J: TRBJ2-5; size: .; V: TRBV5-1; D: .; CDR3: CASSLGGPSYVQYF; DNA: TGCGCCAGCAGCTTGGGGGGTCCCTCCTACGTGCAGTACTTC
J: TRBJ1-1; size: many; V: TRBV12-3/TRBV12-4; D: TRBD1; CDR3: CASSPTGLNTEAFF; DNA: TGTGCCAGCAGCCCGACAGGGCTGAACACTGAAGCTTTCTTT
J: TRBJ2-7; size: .; V: TRBV20-1; D: .; CDR3: CSAPSGTLGFAQYF; DNA: TGCAGTGCTCCCTCCGGGACCCTCGGTTTCGCCCAGTACTTC
J: TRBJ1-5; size: many; V: TRBV18; D: .; CDR3: CASSPVGDPNQPQHF; DNA: TGTGCCAGCTCACCAGTCGGTGATCCAAATCAGCCCCAGCATTTT
J: TRBJ1-2; size: many; V: TRBV5-1; D: TRBD1; CDR3: CASSSGTGIYGYTF; DNA: TGCGCCAGCAGCTCCGGGACAGGGATCTATGGCTACACCTTC
J: TRBJ2-1; size: many; V: TRBV6-6; D: .; CDR3: CASSYGGEQFF; DNA: TGTGCCAGCAGTTACGGGGGGGAGCAGTTCTTC
J: TRBJ2-1; size: .; V: TRBV6-1; D: .; CDR3: CASSDVATQRGEQFF; DNA: TGTGCCAGCAGCGACGTAGCGACCCAAAGGGGTGAGCAGTTCTTC
J: TRBJ1-1; size: few; V: TRBV7-9; D: .; CDR3: CASSRDSAEAFF; DNA: TGTGCCAGCAGCCGAGACAGCGCTGAAGCTTTCTTT
J: TRBJ1-2; size: .; V: TRBV20-1; D: TRBD1; CDR3: CSSRGGRQDYGYTF; DNA: TGCAGTTCTAGAGGGGGCAGGCAGGACTATGGCTACACCTTC
J: TRBJ1-2; size: .; V: TRBV14; D: .; CDR3: CASSQELLNYGYTF; DNA: TGTGCCAGCAGCCAAGAACTACTGAACTATGGCTACACCTTC
J: TRBJ2-1; size: few; V: TRBV28; D: .; CDR3: CASGISGTPSYNEQFF; DNA: TGTGCCAGCGGAATCTCCGGGACGCCTAGCTACAATGAGCAGTTCTTC
J: TRBJ2-5; size: .; V: TRBV4-2; D: .; CDR3: CASSQGRLEVAQYF; DNA: TGTGCCAGCAGCCAGGGACGTCTGGAGGTTGCCCAGTACTTC
J: TRBJ1-2; size: .; V: TRBV5-1; D: .; CDR3: CAGSLGRVDGYTF; DNA: TGCGCCGGCAGCTTGGGCCGGGTAGATGGCTACACCTTC
J: TRBJ1-1; size: .; V: TRBV6-5; D: .; CDR3: CASSYSTGQLNTEAFF; DNA: TGTGCCAGCAGTTACTCGACTGGACAGTTGAACACTGAAGCTTTCTTT
J: TRBJ2-1; size: .; V: TRBV5-1; D: TRBD2; CDR3: CASSLSVAGGNEQFF; DNA: TGCGCCAGCAGCTTGTCGGTAGCGGGAGGGAATGAGCAGTTCTTC